Following are 11 T cell receptor beta chains from one sample sequenced in a study of human T cells and chemical hapten exposure. TCRdb re-called the RACE reads with MiXCR, one entry per CDR3 protein. The repertoire holds 28,000 or so distinct CDR3 sequences, with around 6% as singletons. Time point in this sample: patch test 3, about 24 weeks after DPC sensitization. Sample treatment: therapeutic diphenylcyclopropenone sensitization with weekly scalp DPC. The source material was whole blood, sampled in connection with sensitization to the hapten diphenylcyclopropenone (DPC). The receptor set was obtained from a man younger than 40 with alopecia areata. Some clones in this sample may be carry-over from other donors' samples.

This clonotype has ten or more counts. The chain couples TRBV7-2 to TRBJ2-7; 8 bases line up with TRBD1. The V and J ends lost 4 bases and 2 bases, in that order; junction bases with no gene match: 7. The CDR3 has 15 amino acids. Germline V lookup: CDR1 SGHTA, CDR2 FQGNSA. Written as DNA, the CDR3 is TGTGCCAGCAGCTCGCGAGAGGACAGGGCCTACGAGCAGTACTTC. Its protein product is CASSSREDRAYEQYF.

This clonotype showed up many times. This chain connects TRBV19 to TRBJ2-2, with D tentatively TRBD2 (6 bases). CDR1 and CDR2 from the germline V gene are LNHDA and SQIVND (reference sequence). The CDR3 runs 15 residues. Deletions cut 5 bases from V and 2 bases from J, with 12 bases between. The CDR3 here is CASSWRAGNTGELFF. In DNA, the CDR3 is TGTGCCAGTAGTTGGCGCGCGGGAAACACCGGGGAGCTGTTTTTT.

This clonotype came up a few times. J is TRBJ2-6 and V is TRBV2; D ambiguous. Germline CDR1 reads SNHLY; CDR2 reads FYNNEI. CDR3 size: 14 residues. V lost 2 bases and J 0 bases, leaving 2 bases between the germline ends. This CDR3 is CASSERSGANVLTF. The DNA for the CDR3 is TGTGCCAGCAGTGAACGCTCTGGGGCCAACGTCCTGACTTTC.

At least ten counts were recorded for this clonotype. This chain links TRBV10-1 with TRBJ2-3; 12 bases agree with TRBD2. The CDR3 loop spans 16 amino acids. Trimming took 7 bases from V and 2 from J; bases not matched to a gene: 7. Germline V lookup: CDR1 WNHNN, CDR2 SYGVQD (reference sequence). The DNA for the CDR3 is TGCGCCAGCACCTTGACTAGCGGGAGTATCACAGATACGCAGTATTTT. This sequence encodes CASTLTSGSITDTQYF.

This clonotype was recorded at least ten times. The chain joins TRBV7-9 to TRBJ2-1; 12 nucleotides agree with TRBD2. The germline V gene has CDR1 SEHNR and CDR2 FQNEAQ (reference sequence). J was trimmed by 4 bases and V by 5 bases; bases with no gene match: 9. This CDR3 has 17 amino acids. CDR3 sequence reads: CASSPNLLAGGYNEQFF. As DNA, the CDR3 is TGTGCCAGCAGCCCCAACCTCCTAGCGGGAGGGTACAATGAGCAGTTCTTC.

This clonotype occurred many times. The genes are TRBV11-2 and TRBJ2-2; D is undetermined. Germline values: CDR1 SGHAT, CDR2 FQNNGV. The CDR3 sequence is 14 residues long. The V end lost 1 base, the J end lost 8 bases, and 11 bases lay between the germline ends. The CDR3 sequence: CASSLGTRPGELFF. In nucleotides, the CDR3 is TGTGCCAGCAGCTTAGGAACCAGACCGGGGGAGCTGTTTTTT.

This clonotype is categorized as medium-sized. The V and J genes are TRBV12-3 or TRBV12-4 and TRBJ2-7; D gene uncertain. This CDR3 spans 12 amino acids. V lost 2 bases, J lost 3 bases, and 5 bases lay in between. The chain's CDR3 is CASSLIYYEQYF. The CDR3 nucleotides are TGTGCCAGCAGTTTAATTTACTACGAGCAGTACTTC.

This clonotype was picked up many times. The chain joins TRBV28 to TRBJ2-7; D might be TRBD1 or TRBD2, each matching 5 bases. Germline V CDR1 and CDR2: MDHEN, SYDVKM. CDR3 length: 14 amino acids. Trimming removed 2 bases at V and 5 bases at J, with 13 bases between. The chain's CDR3 is CASSLGDRYHEQYF. CDR3 nucleotide sequence: TGTGCCAGCAGTTTAGGGGACCGCTATCACGAGCAGTACTTC.

This clonotype was seen many times. V gene TRBV12-3 or TRBV12-4 combines with J gene TRBJ1-1, with D unresolved. The V end was cut by 6 bases, the J end by 3 bases, with 11 bases between. The CDR3 is 13 amino acids. Written as DNA, the CDR3 is TGTGCCAGCAGCCCCCCAGTATACACTGAAGCTTTCTTT. Translating it yields CASSPPVYTEAFF.

This clonotype appeared many times. The chain recombines TRBV29-1 with TRBJ1-1; no firm D call. The V and J ends lost 1 base and 1 base respectively, with 10 bases between them. This CDR3 comprises 14 residues. Germline CDR1 and CDR2: SQVTM and ANQGSEA. The CDR3 region is CSVEGEDQNTEAFF. The CDR3 DNA sequence: TGCAGCGTTGAAGGGGAAGACCAGAACACTGAAGCTTTCTTT. The full variable domain, with the rest looked up from reference TRBV29-1 and TRBJ1-1, is SAVISQKPSRDICQRGTSLTIQCQVDSQVTMMFWYRQQPGQSLTLIATANQGSEATYESGFVIDKFPISRPNLTFSTLTVSNMSPEDSSIYLCSVEGEDQNTEAFFGQGTRLTVV.

Ten or more counts support this clonotype. V gene TRBV4-3 combines with J gene TRBJ1-1; no reliable D call. Per the germline V gene, CDR1 is LGHNA and CDR2 is YSLEER. Trimming removed 3 bases from V and 1 base from J, with 12 bases in between. The CDR3 contains 15 residues. Here the CDR3 DNA reads TGCGCCAGCAGCCATCGGGGAAAGAGGAACACTGAAGCTTTCTTT. Its translation is CASSHRGKRNTEAFF.